This is a list of T cell receptor beta chains from one sample in a study of blood T cell repertoires in COVID-19. The method was immunoSEQ multiplex PCR; TCRdb's version includes in-frame clones alone and lacks a portion of them. Among almost 20,000 clones, more than 65% were seen once, and the ten largest hold around 50%. Sequencing was performed on peripheral blood. These TCRs come from a man aged 80 or over with acute or convalescent COVID-19. CDR3s include the opening cysteine and the closing phenylalanine or tryptophan. The D gene is left open where the match is weak. Expanded clones are given a class, and other clones once, few, many or no size at all.

D gene: TRBD2
J gene: TRBJ2-1
V gene: TRBV24-1
clone size: .
CDR3 protein: CATSERLANTYNEQFF
CDR3 DNA: TGTGCCACCAGTGAACGACTAGCAAATACCTACAATGAGCAGTTCTTC

D gene: .
J gene: TRBJ1-4
V gene: TRBV7-9
clone size: .
CDR3 protein: CASSLLWGGQATNEKLFF
CDR3 DNA: TGTGCCAGCAGCTTGTTGTGGGGGGGCCAAGCAACTAATGAAAAACTGTTTTTT

D gene: .
J gene: TRBJ2-7
V gene: TRBV3-1/TRBV3-2
clone size: few
CDR3 protein: CASSPWDTPYEQYF
CDR3 DNA: TGTGCCAGCAGCCCCTGGGACACTCCATACGAGCAGTACTTC

D gene: TRBD1
J gene: TRBJ2-1
V gene: TRBV29-1
clone size: .
CDR3 protein: CSARPGTGWIPQSEQFF
CDR3 DNA: TGCAGCGCCCGTCCCGGGACAGGGTGGATCCCCCAAAGTGAGCAGTTCTTC

D gene: TRBD2
J gene: TRBJ2-3
V gene: TRBV30
clone size: .
CDR3 protein: CAWSVAGGPTDTQYF
CDR3 DNA: TGTGCCTGGAGTGTAGCGGGAGGGCCCACAGATACGCAGTATTTT

D gene: TRBD1
J gene: TRBJ1-1
V gene: TRBV5-5
clone size: .
CDR3 protein: CASSRDRGRGTEAFF
CDR3 DNA: TGTGCCAGCAGTCGGGACAGGGGGCGCGGTACTGAAGCTTTCTTT

D gene: TRBD2
J gene: TRBJ2-2
V gene: TRBV19
clone size: .
CDR3 protein: CASSIDQGLVNTGELFF
CDR3 DNA: TGTGCCAGTAGTATAGATCAAGGACTAGTGAACACCGGGGAGCTGTTTTTT

D gene: .
J gene: TRBJ1-1
V gene: TRBV7-3
clone size: .
CDR3 protein: CASLGGPNTEAFF
CDR3 DNA: TGTGCCAGTCTGGGAGGGCCTAACACTGAAGCTTTCTTT

D gene: TRBD1
J gene: TRBJ1-2
V gene: TRBV5-6
clone size: few
CDR3 protein: CASSGRGRESYGYTF
CDR3 DNA: TGTGCCAGCAGCGGCAGGGGGCGCGAATCCTATGGCTACACCTTC

D gene: .
J gene: TRBJ1-3
V gene: TRBV7-9
clone size: few
CDR3 protein: CASSLPGYAGNTIYF
CDR3 DNA: TGTGCCAGCAGCTTACCAGGCTACGCTGGAAACACCATATATTTT

D gene: TRBD1
J gene: TRBJ1-2
V gene: TRBV13
clone size: .
CDR3 protein: CASTRDRVNYGYTF
CDR3 DNA: TGTGCCAGCACCCGAGACAGGGTTAACTATGGCTACACCTTC

D gene: TRBD1
J gene: TRBJ1-2
V gene: TRBV4-1
clone size: .
CDR3 protein: CASSQVDRDGYTF
CDR3 DNA: TGCGCCAGCAGCCAAGTAGACAGGGATGGCTACACCTTC

D gene: TRBD1
J gene: TRBJ2-4
V gene: TRBV19
clone size: .
CDR3 protein: CASSIVTGRGQGAGAKNIQYF
CDR3 DNA: TGTGCCAGTAGTATAGTAACGGGGCGCGGGCAGGGGGCTGGGGCCAAAAACATTCAGTACTTC

D gene: .
J gene: TRBJ1-2
V gene: TRBV28
clone size: few
CDR3 protein: CASSPDYGYTF
CDR3 DNA: TGTGCCAGCAGTCCGGACTATGGCTACACCTTC

D gene: TRBD2
J gene: TRBJ2-5
V gene: TRBV3-1/TRBV3-2
clone size: .
CDR3 protein: CASSQRRAGVGKETQYF
CDR3 DNA: TGTGCCAGCAGCCAGAGGAGAGCGGGAGTGGGAAAAGAGACCCAGTACTTC

D gene: .
J gene: TRBJ2-5
V gene: TRBV6-5
clone size: .
CDR3 protein: CASRPGRRGETQYF
CDR3 DNA: TGTGCCAGCCGACCGGGACGGAGGGGAGAGACCCAGTACTTC

D gene: .
J gene: TRBJ2-7
V gene: TRBV11-2
clone size: .
CDR3 protein: CASSLDVGPYYEQYF
CDR3 DNA: TGTGCCAGCAGCTTAGATGTGGGGCCCTACTACGAGCAGTACTTC

D gene: .
J gene: TRBJ2-5
V gene: TRBV5-1
clone size: .
CDR3 protein: CASSLGRQETQYF
CDR3 DNA: TGCGCCAGCAGTCTCGGGAGACAAGAGACCCAGTACTTC

D gene: .
J gene: TRBJ1-1
V gene: TRBV19
clone size: few
CDR3 protein: CASSMSRQMNTEAFF
CDR3 DNA: TGTGCCAGTAGTATGTCGAGACAGATGAACACTGAAGCTTTCTTT

D gene: .
J gene: TRBJ2-5
V gene: TRBV5-1
clone size: once
CDR3 protein: CASSLMYQETQYF
CDR3 DNA: TGCGCCAGCAGCCTAATGTACCAAGAGACCCAGTACTTC

D gene: .
J gene: TRBJ1-2
V gene: TRBV10-3
clone size: .
CDR3 protein: CAISEVGRDFSGYTF
CDR3 DNA: TGTGCCATCAGTGAAGTCGGCAGGGACTTCTCTGGCTACACCTTC

D gene: TRBD2
J gene: TRBJ2-2
V gene: TRBV11-2
clone size: few
CDR3 protein: CASSLVAGAAGELFF
CDR3 DNA: TGTGCCAGCAGCTTGGTAGCGGGAGCGGCCGGGGAGCTGTTTTTT

D gene: TRBD2
J gene: TRBJ2-1
V gene: TRBV6-4
clone size: .
CDR3 protein: CASSVAGLPNNEQFF
CDR3 DNA: TGTGCCAGCAGTGTGGCGGGACTACCCAACAATGAGCAGTTCTTC

D gene: TRBD2
J gene: TRBJ2-5
V gene: TRBV19
clone size: few
CDR3 protein: CASSIRWTSEETQYF
CDR3 DNA: TGTGCCAGTAGTATCCGCTGGACTAGCGAAGAGACCCAGTACTTC

D gene: .
J gene: TRBJ1-6
V gene: TRBV30
clone size: .
CDR3 protein: CAWSVRGGGNNSPLHF
CDR3 DNA: TGTGCCTGGAGTGTAAGGGGGGGCGGGAATAATTCACCCCTCCACTTT

D gene: .
J gene: TRBJ1-5
V gene: TRBV27
clone size: .
CDR3 protein: CASSSNYNSNQPQHF
CDR3 DNA: TGTGCCAGCAGCTCCAACTACAATAGCAATCAGCCCCAGCATTTT

D gene: .
J gene: TRBJ2-1
V gene: TRBV3-1/TRBV3-2
clone size: .
CDR3 protein: CASSRTGSGEQFF
CDR3 DNA: TGTGCCAGCAGCCGTACAGGGTCGGGGGAGCAGTTCTTC

D gene: TRBD1
J gene: TRBJ2-5
V gene: TRBV6-5
clone size: .
CDR3 protein: CASSPGGGEETQYF
CDR3 DNA: TGTGCCAGCAGCCCAGGGGGCGGAGAAGAGACCCAGTACTTC

D gene: TRBD1
J gene: TRBJ2-1
V gene: TRBV28
clone size: .
CDR3 protein: CASSSQIKTGANYNEQFF
CDR3 DNA: TGTGCCAGCAGTTCGCAAATAAAGACAGGGGCAAACTACAATGAGCAGTTCTTC

D gene: TRBD1
J gene: TRBJ2-2
V gene: TRBV19
clone size: .
CDR3 protein: CASSIGDRVTGELFF
CDR3 DNA: TGTGCCAGTAGTATTGGGGACAGGGTCACCGGGGAGCTGTTTTTT

D gene: TRBD1
J gene: TRBJ1-1
V gene: TRBV6-5
clone size: few
CDR3 protein: CASSYSLGQGTTEAFF
CDR3 DNA: TGTGCCAGCAGTTACTCGCTGGGACAGGGGACCACTGAAGCTTTCTTT

D gene: .
J gene: TRBJ2-3
V gene: TRBV6-5
clone size: .
CDR3 protein: CASSVQGAGDTQYF
CDR3 DNA: TGTGCCAGCAGCGTACAGGGTGCAGGGGATACGCAGTATTTT

D gene: .
J gene: TRBJ2-5
V gene: TRBV9
clone size: .
CDR3 protein: CASSLLEGSGQETQYF
CDR3 DNA: TGTGCCAGCAGCCTCCTCGAAGGGTCGGGACAAGAGACCCAGTACTTC

D gene: TRBD1
J gene: TRBJ1-1
V gene: TRBV28
clone size: .
CDR3 protein: CASSGQGRTEAFF
CDR3 DNA: TGTGCCAGCAGTGGACAGGGTAGGACTGAAGCTTTCTTT

D gene: .
J gene: TRBJ1-6
V gene: TRBV7-2
clone size: .
CDR3 protein: CASSLTENSPLHF
CDR3 DNA: TGTGCCAGCAGCTTAACAGAAAATTCACCCCTCCACTTT

D gene: .
J gene: TRBJ2-1
V gene: TRBV5-4
clone size: .
CDR3 protein: CASSGGQRNEQFF
CDR3 DNA: TGTGCCAGCAGCGGGGGACAACGGAATGAGCAGTTCTTC

D gene: .
J gene: TRBJ2-1
V gene: TRBV5-1
clone size: .
CDR3 protein: CASSRDIAYNEQFF
CDR3 DNA: TGCGCCAGCAGCCGAGACATAGCCTACAATGAGCAGTTCTTC

D gene: TRBD1
J gene: TRBJ1-5
V gene: TRBV6-2/TRBV6-3
clone size: .
CDR3 protein: CASSSSGQAFSNQPQHF
CDR3 DNA: TGTGCCAGCAGTTCGAGCGGACAGGCCTTTAGCAATCAGCCCCAGCATTTT

D gene: TRBD1
J gene: TRBJ1-6
V gene: TRBV19
clone size: .
CDR3 protein: CASTSPGQGENSPLHF
CDR3 DNA: TGTGCCAGTACCTCCCCCGGGCAGGGGGAAAATTCACCCCTCCACTTT

D gene: .
J gene: TRBJ1-6
V gene: TRBV9
clone size: .
CDR3 protein: CASSAYGENNSPLHF
CDR3 DNA: TGTGCCAGCAGCGCCTACGGGGAGAATAATTCACCCCTCCACTTT

D gene: .
J gene: TRBJ2-1
V gene: TRBV5-5
clone size: .
CDR3 protein: CASSRDGARGRNEQFF
CDR3 DNA: TGTGCCAGCAGCCGGGATGGGGCCAGGGGACGGAATGAGCAGTTCTTC

D gene: TRBD1
J gene: TRBJ1-2
V gene: TRBV19
clone size: .
CDR3 protein: CASSIEATGLAYGYTF
CDR3 DNA: TGTGCCAGTAGTATAGAAGCGACAGGGCTTGCCTATGGCTACACCTTC

D gene: TRBD1
J gene: TRBJ2-7
V gene: TRBV4-1
clone size: .
CDR3 protein: CASSQLTGTGSYEQYF
CDR3 DNA: TGCGCCAGCAGCCAACTCACCGGGACAGGGAGCTACGAGCAGTACTTC

D gene: .
J gene: TRBJ1-2
V gene: TRBV2
clone size: .
CDR3 protein: CASSDGGAYGYTF
CDR3 DNA: TGTGCCAGCAGTGATGGCGGGGCCTATGGCTACACCTTC

D gene: .
J gene: TRBJ1-6
V gene: TRBV27
clone size: few
CDR3 protein: CASRPSVSSYNSPLHF
CDR3 DNA: TGTGCCAGCAGGCCCTCCGTGAGCTCCTATAATTCACCCCTCCACTTT